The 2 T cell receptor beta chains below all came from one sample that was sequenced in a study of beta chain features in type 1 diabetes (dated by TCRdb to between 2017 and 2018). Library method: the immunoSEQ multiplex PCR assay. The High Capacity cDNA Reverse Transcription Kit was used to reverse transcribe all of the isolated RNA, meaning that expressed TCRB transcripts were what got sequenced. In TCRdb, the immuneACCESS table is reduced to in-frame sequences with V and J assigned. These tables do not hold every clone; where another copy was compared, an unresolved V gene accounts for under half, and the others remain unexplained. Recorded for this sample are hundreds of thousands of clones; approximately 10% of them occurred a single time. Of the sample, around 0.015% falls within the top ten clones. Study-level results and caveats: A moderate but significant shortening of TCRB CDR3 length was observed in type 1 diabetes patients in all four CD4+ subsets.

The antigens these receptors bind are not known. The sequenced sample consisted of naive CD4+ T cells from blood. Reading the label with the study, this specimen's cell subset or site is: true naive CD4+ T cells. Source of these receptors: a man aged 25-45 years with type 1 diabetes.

In DNA, the CDR3 is TGTGCCAGCAGTTATTACAGGGACACCGGGGAGCTGTTTTTT. It specifies CASSYYRDTGELFF. The rearrangement links TRBV7-2 to TRBJ2-2; D possibly corresponds to TRBD1 (6 bases). The germline V gene encodes CDR1 SGHTA and CDR2 FQGNSA. The CDR3 contains 14 residues. The V end lost 6 bases, the J end lost 3 bases, and 11 bases lay between the germline ends. Together with reference TRBV7-2 and TRBJ2-2, the CDR3 gives the full variable domain: GAGVSQSPSNKVTEKGKDVELRCDPISGHTALYWYRQSLGQGLEFLIYFQGNSAPDKSGLPSDRFSAERTGGSVSTLTIQRTQQEDSAVYLCASSYYRDTGELFFGEGSRLTVL.

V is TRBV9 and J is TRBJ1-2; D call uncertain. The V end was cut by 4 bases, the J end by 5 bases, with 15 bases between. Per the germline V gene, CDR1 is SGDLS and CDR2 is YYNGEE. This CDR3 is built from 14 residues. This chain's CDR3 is CASSSGGQGYGYTF. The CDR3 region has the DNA TGTGCCAGCAGCTCGGGAGGGCAAGGATATGGCTACACCTTC.